This T cell receptor beta chain was retrieved from a study of CXCR3-negative and CXCR3-positive naive CD8 T cells. Across the whole study: Sequencing yielded some 150 million TRB reads, roughly 1.5 +/- 0.3 million per library. Study conclusions and caveats: Naive CXCR3-negative cells resembled naive CXCR3-positive cells in TRBV-TRBJ usage; memory cells differed.

Researchers prepared the TRB cDNA libraries using 5' RACE with UMI labels. TCRdb re-called the 5' RACE reads; every CDR3 protein appears as one record, without DNA. This sample's table reports about 23,000 distinct CDR3 sequences. A note on this clonotype: Its antigen is not known.

The CDR3 loop spans 14 amino acids. Germline lookup yields CDR1 SGHRS and CDR2 YFSETQ. CD8+ T cell subsets were each sorted in triplicate, about 300,000 cells apiece. The chain employs TRBV5-1 and TRBJ2-7; TCRdb outputs TRBD1, but without DNA this stays unchecked. This sequence was found in a human donor in good health. Some clones in this sample may be carry-over from other donors' samples. The sequenced sample consisted of memory CD8+ T cells from blood. CDR3: CASSLGQGADEQYF. The whole variable domain, filled in from reference TRBV5-1 and TRBJ2-7, reads KAGVTQTPRYLIKTRGQQVTLSCSPISGHRSVSWYQQTPGQGLQFLFEYFSETQRNKGNFPGRFSGRQFSNSRSEMNVSTLELGDSALYLCASSLGQGADEQYFGPGTRLTVT.